The 11 T cell receptor beta chains listed next were all sequenced from one sample in a study of OX40 agonist ivuxolimab in advanced cancers. The library was built by means of the immunoSEQ multiplex PCR assay. Entries here come from immuneACCESS through TCRdb and include only in-frame sequences with V and J called. Some clones fail to appear in such tables; in the studies checked, an unresolved V gene covers under half of the shortfall, and the cause of the remainder is unknown. This sample comprises roughly 32,000 clones, roughly 76% of them detected only once. The top ten constitute about 19% of the sample. The sample was CD4+ or CD8+ T cells sorted from blood, taken in a trial of the OX40 agonist ivuxolimab. All receptors come from an adult with an advanced solid tumor such as melanoma, head and neck, liver or kidney cancer.

The chain carries TRBV5-1 and TRBJ2-3; 7 bases are shared with TRBD1. The CDR3 length is 14 residues. Germline loops: CDR1 SGHRS, CDR2 YFSETQ. J lost 4 bases, V lost 5 bases, and 7 bases had no gene match. The CDR3 here is CASRADRPPDTQYF. In DNA form, the CDR3 reads TGCGCCAGCAGGGCGGACAGGCCGCCAGATACGCAGTATTTT.

Written as DNA, the CDR3 is TGTGCCAGCAGTGAGTCTGCAGGGAATGAAAAACTGTTTTTT. Translated: CASSESAGNEKLFF. The chain couples TRBV6-1 to TRBJ1-4; possible D gene TRBD1, 5 bases. CDR3 size: 14 residues. Trimming stripped 3 bases from V and 5 bases from J, with 10 bases between. Germline CDR1 and CDR2: MNHNS and SASEGT.

This clone came up a few times. The chain combines TRBV28 with TRBJ1-5, with 7 bases that match TRBD1. The germline V gene encodes CDR1 MDHEN and CDR2 SYDVKM. This CDR3 contains 14 residues. With V trimmed by 7 bases and J by 7 bases, 10 bases remained unmatched. This CDR3 is CASTPGQRRQPQHF. The CDR3 region has the DNA TGTGCCAGCACTCCGGGACAGAGGAGGCAGCCCCAGCATTTT.

The chain employs TRBV28 and TRBJ1-2; 10 bases match TRBD1. The CDR3 runs to 14 residues. Germline CDR1 is MDHEN and CDR2 is SYDVKM. The junction had 6 bases not matched to a gene; V was cut back by 6 bases and J by 5 bases. CDR3 residues: CASRDRGIQYGYTF. CDR3 DNA: TGTGCCAGCAGGGACAGGGGGATACAATATGGCTACACCTTC.

CDR3 protein: CASIRQGGNTEAFF. In nucleotides, the CDR3 is TGTGCCAGCATCCGACAGGGGGGGAACACTGAAGCTTTCTTT. The chain couples TRBV2 to TRBJ1-1; 9 bases fit TRBD1. From germline, CDR1 is SNHLY and CDR2 FYNNEI. This CDR3 spans 14 amino acids. The V and J ends lost 7 bases and 1 base, in that order; junction bases with no gene match: 4.

This clone showed up just once. This sequence joins TRBV7-9 and TRBJ2-4; TRBD2 aligns across 8 bases. Per germline, CDR1 SEHNR and CDR2 FQNEAQ (reference sequence). The ends lost 2 bases at V and 0 bases at J; junction bases unmatched: 9. There are 18 residues in the CDR3. The CDR3 reads CASSLPRRLAGAKNIQYF. The DNA for the CDR3 is TGTGCCAGCAGCTTACCAAGACGTCTAGCGGGAGCCAAAAACATTCAGTACTTC.

V usage is TRBV28 and J usage is TRBJ1-1; D call uncertain. CDR3 length: 10 residues. V lost 10 bases and J 5 bases, leaving 8 bases between the germline ends. Germline V gene lookup returns CDR1 MDHEN and CDR2 SYDVKM. The CDR3 nucleotides read TGTGCCACTTTGAGGACTGAAGCTTTCTTT. This sequence encodes CATLRTEAFF.

The chain couples TRBV7-2 to TRBJ2-5; 13 nucleotides line up with TRBD2. This CDR3 has 15 residues. Germline V gene sequence: CDR1 SGHTA, CDR2 FQGNSA. Unmatched junction bases numbered 7, after V lost 10 bases and J lost 2 bases. The CDR3 is CATRLAGGFQETQYF. The DNA of the CDR3 is TGTGCCACCCGACTAGCGGGAGGTTTTCAAGAGACCCAGTACTTC. The complete variable domain, with remaining parts taken from reference TRBV7-2 and TRBJ2-5, reads GAGVSQSPSNKVTEKGKDVELRCDPISGHTALYWYRQSLGQGLEFLIYFQGNSAPDKSGLPSDRFSAERTGGSVSTLTIQRTQQEDSAVYLCATRLAGGFQETQYFGPGTRLLVL.

The chain combines TRBV14 with TRBJ1-2; D is uncertain. Trimming shortened V by 2 bases and J by 0 bases, and 10 bases separated the two germline ends. The CDR3 is 15 amino acids. The germline CDR1 and CDR2 sequences are SGHDN and FVKESK. The CDR3 DNA reads as TGTGCCAGCAGCCAAACGCCGAACACTAACTATGGCTACACCTTC. Residues: CASSQTPNTNYGYTF.

This clone has a handful of counts. In DNA form, the CDR3 reads TGTGCCAGCAGCTTAGATGGGACAGGGCTCTATGGCTACACCTTC. It translates to CASSLDGTGLYGYTF. The chain is built from TRBV7-9 and TRBJ1-2; TRBD1 matches 9 bases. The CDR3 totals 15 residues. Germline lookup yields CDR1 SEHNR and CDR2 FQNEAQ (reference sequence). The junction had 4 bases not matched to a gene; V was cut back by 1 base and J by 4 bases.

The chain carries TRBV7-9 and TRBJ2-7, with D perhaps TRBD1 (6 bases). V lost 5 bases, J lost 5 bases, and 19 bases lay in between. The CDR3 extends over 15 amino acids. Germline CDR1 reads SEHNR; CDR2 reads FQNEAQ (reference sequence). The CDR3 DNA reads as TGTGCCAGCAGCCCCCCTTGGGCTGGGGGCGACGAGCAGTACTTC. Its protein is CASSPPWAGGDEQYF. Based on the CDR3 plus reference TRBV7-9 and TRBJ2-7, the full variable domain is DTGVSQNPRHKITKRGQNVTFRCDPISEHNRLYWYRQTLGQGPEFLTYFQNEAQLEKSRLLSDRFSAERPKGSFSTLEIQRTEQGDSAMYLCASSPPWAGGDEQYFGPGTRLTVT.